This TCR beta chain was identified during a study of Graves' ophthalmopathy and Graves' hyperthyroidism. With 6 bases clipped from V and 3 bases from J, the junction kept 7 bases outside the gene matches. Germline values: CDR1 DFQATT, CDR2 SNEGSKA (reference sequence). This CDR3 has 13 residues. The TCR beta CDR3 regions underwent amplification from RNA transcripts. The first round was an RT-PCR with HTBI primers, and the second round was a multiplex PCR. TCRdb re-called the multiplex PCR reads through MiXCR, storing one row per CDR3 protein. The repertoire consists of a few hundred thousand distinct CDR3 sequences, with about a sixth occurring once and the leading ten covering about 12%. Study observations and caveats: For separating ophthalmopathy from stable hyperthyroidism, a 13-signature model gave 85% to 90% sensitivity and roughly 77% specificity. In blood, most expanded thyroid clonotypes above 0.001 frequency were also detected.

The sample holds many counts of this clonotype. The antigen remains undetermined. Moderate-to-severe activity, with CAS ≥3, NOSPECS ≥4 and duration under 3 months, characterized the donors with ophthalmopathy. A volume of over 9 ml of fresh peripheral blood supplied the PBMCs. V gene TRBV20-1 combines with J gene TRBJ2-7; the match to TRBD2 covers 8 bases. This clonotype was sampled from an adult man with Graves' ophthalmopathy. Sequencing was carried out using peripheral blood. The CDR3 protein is CSALLLADYEQYF. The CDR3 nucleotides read TGCAGTGCCCTATTACTAGCGGACTACGAGCAGTACTTC.